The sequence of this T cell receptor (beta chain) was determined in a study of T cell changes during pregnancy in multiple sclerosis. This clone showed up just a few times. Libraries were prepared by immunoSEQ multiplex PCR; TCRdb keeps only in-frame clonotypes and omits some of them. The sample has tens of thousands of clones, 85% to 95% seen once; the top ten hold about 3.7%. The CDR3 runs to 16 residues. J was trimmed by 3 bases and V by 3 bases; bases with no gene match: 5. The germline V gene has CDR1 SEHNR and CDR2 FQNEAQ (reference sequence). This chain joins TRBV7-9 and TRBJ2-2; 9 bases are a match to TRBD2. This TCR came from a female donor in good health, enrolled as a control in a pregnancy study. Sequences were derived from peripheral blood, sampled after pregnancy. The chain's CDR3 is CASSFAGGADTGELFF. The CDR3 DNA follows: TGTGCCAGCAGCTTCGCGGGAGGGGCTGACACCGGGGAGCTGTTTTTT.